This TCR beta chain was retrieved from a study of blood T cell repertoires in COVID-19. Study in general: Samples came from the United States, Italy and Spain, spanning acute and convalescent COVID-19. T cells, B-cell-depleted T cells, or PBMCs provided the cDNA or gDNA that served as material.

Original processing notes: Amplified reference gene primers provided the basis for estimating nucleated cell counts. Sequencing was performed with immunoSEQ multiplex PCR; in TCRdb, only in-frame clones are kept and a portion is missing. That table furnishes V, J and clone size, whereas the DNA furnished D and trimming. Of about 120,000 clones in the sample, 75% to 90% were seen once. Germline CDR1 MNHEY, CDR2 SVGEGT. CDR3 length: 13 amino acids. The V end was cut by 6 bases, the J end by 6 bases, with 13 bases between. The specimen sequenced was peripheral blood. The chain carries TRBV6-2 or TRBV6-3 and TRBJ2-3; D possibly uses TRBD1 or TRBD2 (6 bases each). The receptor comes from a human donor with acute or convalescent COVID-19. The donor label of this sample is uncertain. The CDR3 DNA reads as TGTGCCAGCAGCGGGGGCGGGTCGGATACGCAGTATTTT. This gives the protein CASSGGGSDTQYF.